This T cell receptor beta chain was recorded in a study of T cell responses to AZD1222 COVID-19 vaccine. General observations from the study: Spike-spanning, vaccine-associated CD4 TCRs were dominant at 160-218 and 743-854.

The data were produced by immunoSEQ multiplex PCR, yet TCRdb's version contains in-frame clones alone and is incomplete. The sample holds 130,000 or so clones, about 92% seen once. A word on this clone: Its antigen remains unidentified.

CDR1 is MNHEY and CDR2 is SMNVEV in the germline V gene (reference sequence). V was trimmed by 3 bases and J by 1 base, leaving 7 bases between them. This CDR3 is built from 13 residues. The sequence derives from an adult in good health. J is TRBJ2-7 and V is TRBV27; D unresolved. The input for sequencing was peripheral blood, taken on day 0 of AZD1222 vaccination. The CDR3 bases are TGTGCCAGCAGTTTGAGTGTTTCCTACGAGCAGTACTTC. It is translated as CASSLSVSYEQYF.